This section outlines one T cell receptor beta chain sequence together with its context. The method was immunoSEQ multiplex PCR; TCRdb's version includes in-frame clones alone and lacks a portion of them. The repertoire holds 110,000 or so clones, with about 87% as singletons. The source of the sample is a study of control samples from healthy donors and cancer patients. Trimming pared 4 bases from V and 2 bases from J, leaving 9 bases between. Per the germline V gene, CDR1 is SQVTM and CDR2 is ANQGSEA. The CDR3 extends over 13 amino acids. This sequence originates from a man aged 25 to 45 in good health. The material sequenced was blood. This chain links TRBV29-1 with TRBJ1-5; D remains ambiguous. The CDR3 DNA sequence: TGCAGCGTTGGGCCCGGAGGCAATCAGCCCCAGCATTTT. Amino acid sequence: CSVGPGGNQPQHF. The full variable domain, in which reference TRBV29-1 and TRBJ1-5 provide the parts outside the CDR3, is SAVISQKPSRDICQRGTSLTIQCQVDSQVTMMFWYRQQPGQSLTLIATANQGSEATYESGFVIDKFPISRPNLTFSTLTVSNMSPEDSSIYLCSVGPGGNQPQHFGDGTRLSIL.